One and the same sample provided the 14 T cell receptor beta chains below, sequenced in a study of T cells after somatic rescue of genetic block (dated by TCRdb to 2020 to 2022). Library method: the immunoSEQ multiplex PCR assay. TCRdb limited this immuneACCESS table to in-frame rearrangements with V and J called. A share of clones is missing; checked studies link under half to unresolved V genes, and the rest is unexplained. For this sample the table gives tens of thousands of clones, of which 80% to 95% were detected only once. The ten largest account for about 2.7% of the sample. Material for sequencing was peripheral blood mononuclear cells (PBMCs). These receptors all stem from a man aged 40-55 years.

To note about this clone: The sample contains more than one DNA sequence encoding this CDR3. This sequence joins TRBV9 and TRBJ1-4, with 9 bases lining up with TRBD1. The CDR3 extends over 15 amino acids. V lost 3 bases to trimming and J lost 6 bases; unmatched junction nucleotides: 6. The germline V gene encodes CDR1 SGDLS and CDR2 YYNGEE. The chain's CDR3 is CASSDGTGRHEKLFF. The CDR3 DNA follows: TGTGCCAGCAGCGACGGGACAGGGCGGCATGAAAAACTGTTTTTT.

The chain links TRBV7-9 to TRBJ1-1; possible D gene TRBD1, 5 bases. The CDR3 spans 14 residues. Trimming removed 4 bases at V and 4 bases at J, with 13 bases between. CDR1 and CDR2 (germline): SEHNR, FQNEAQ (reference sequence). The CDR3 region is CASSSGFQGTEAFF. The CDR3, as DNA: TGTGCCAGCAGCTCAGGTTTCCAGGGCACTGAAGCTTTCTTT.

The chain links TRBV30 to TRBJ2-2, with TRBD2 identical over 7 bases. With V trimmed by 3 bases and J by 6 bases, 4 bases remained unmatched. Germline CDR1 and CDR2: GTSNPN and SVGIG (reference sequence). The CDR3 is made up of 13 amino acids. The CDR3 bases are TGTGCCTGGAGGGGGACTACCCCCGGGGAGCTGTTTTTT. Translating it yields CAWRGTTPGELFF.

This chain connects TRBV21-1 to TRBJ1-1; TRBD1, the D gene given by the table, was not confirmed from the DNA. TRBV21-1 is a listed pseudogene. The CDR3 is 13 residues long. CDR3 residues: CASSRQGDTEAFF. Here the CDR3 DNA reads TGTGCCAGCAGCAGACAGGGGGACACTGAAGCTTTCTTT.

The chain couples TRBV19 to TRBJ1-2; D unclear. This CDR3 has 13 amino acids. V lost 11 bases, J lost 4 bases, and 17 bases lay in between. Per the germline V gene, CDR1 is LNHDA and CDR2 is SQIVND (reference sequence). CDR3 DNA sequence: TGTGCCTCACCTCAAGATTCTTTCTATGGCTACACCTTC. It encodes CASPQDSFYGYTF.

The chain carries TRBV5-1 and TRBJ2-7; 7 nucleotides agree with TRBD2. With V trimmed by 4 bases and J by 2 bases, 12 bases remained unmatched. The CDR3 consists of 16 residues. Germline V gene data show CDR1 as SGHRS and CDR2 as YFSETQ. The DNA for the CDR3 is TGCGCCAGCAGCCCTCGGGGGGATTATGATCCCTACGAGCAGTACTTC. Protein: CASSPRGDYDPYEQYF.

V gene TRBV18 combines with J gene TRBJ1-1, with D tentatively TRBD1 (5 bases). The germline CDR1 and CDR2 sequences are KGHSH and LQKENI. CDR3 length: 15 amino acids. With 0 bases removed from V and 6 bases from J, the gap between germline ends came to 14 bases. The CDR3 reads CASSPPNLSGAEAFF. The CDR3 coding sequence is TGTGCCAGCTCACCACCAAATCTGTCGGGGGCTGAAGCTTTCTTT.

The V and J genes are TRBV4-2 and TRBJ1-5; D ambiguous. V lost 1 base and J 4 bases, leaving 8 bases between the germline ends. Germline lookup yields CDR1 LGHNA and CDR2 YNFKEQ. This CDR3 has 14 amino acids. The CDR3 sequence: CASSQALENQPQHF. The CDR3 bases are TGTGCCAGCAGCCAAGCACTTGAGAATCAGCCCCAGCATTTT.

The sample holds one count of this clone. The chain is built from TRBV7-9 and TRBJ2-1; TRBD1 matches at 9 bases. CDR3 length: 14 amino acids. J lost 10 bases, V lost 5 bases, and 9 bases had no gene match. The V gene's germline CDR1 is SEHNR and CDR2 FQNEAQ (reference sequence). CDR3 amino acids: CASSTRTGVAEQFF. CDR3 bases: TGTGCCAGCAGCACCCGGACAGGGGTCGCCGAGCAGTTCTTC. Full variable domain (rest looked up from reference TRBV7-9 and TRBJ2-1): DTGVSQNPRHKITKRGQNVTFRCDPISEHNRLYWYRQTLGQGPEFLTYFQNEAQLEKSRLLSDRFSAERPKGSFSTLEIQRTEQGDSAMYLCASSTRTGVAEQFFGPGTRLTVL.

The chain carries TRBV7-3 and TRBJ2-3; 7 positions match TRBD1. The V segment lost 5 bases and the J segment 5 bases; nucleotides outside the gene matches: 10. This CDR3 is built from 15 residues. Per the germline V gene, CDR1 is SGHTA and CDR2 is FQGTGA. The CDR3 DNA follows: TGTGCCAGCAGCCTGACGAGGGGGCAGAGAGATACGCAGTATTTT. Translating gives CASSLTRGQRDTQYF.

The chain uses TRBV2 and TRBJ2-7; TRBD2 is a possible D gene (5 bases). The V end lost 4 bases, the J end lost 5 bases, and 18 bases lay between the germline ends. This CDR3 is built from 15 residues. In germline, CDR1 is SNHLY, CDR2 FYNNEI. The CDR3 region is CASSGAHAAGDEQYF. CDR3 sequence (DNA): TGTGCCAGCAGTGGAGCCCACGCCGCGGGCGACGAGCAGTACTTC.

V usage is TRBV19 and J usage is TRBJ2-7, with 7 bases fitting TRBD2. V lost 4 bases and J lost 3; bases outside the gene matches: 12. The CDR3 consists of 16 residues. From germline, CDR1 is LNHDA and CDR2 SQIVND (reference sequence). This CDR3 is CASSRGPGLTDYEQYF. The CDR3 nucleotides are TGTGCCAGTAGTAGGGGCCCGGGACTAACTGACTACGAGCAGTACTTC.

The chain joins TRBV14 to TRBJ2-5, with 10 bases that match TRBD1. The V gene's germline CDR1 is SGHDN and CDR2 FVKESK. Unmatched junction bases numbered 10, after V lost 0 bases and J lost 0 bases. This CDR3 contains 19 residues. CDR3 region: CASSQDRGGQGDNQETQYF. DNA for the CDR3: TGTGCCAGCAGCCAAGATCGTGGTGGACAGGGGGACAACCAAGAGACCCAGTACTTC.

The chain joins TRBV7-7 to TRBJ2-1; TRBD2 agrees at 11 bases. The germline gives CDR1 SSHAT, CDR2 FNYEAQ (reference sequence). V shed 5 bases and J 6 bases; nucleotides not matched to a gene: 6. This CDR3 contains 15 residues. The CDR3 coding sequence is TGTGCCAGCAGCCCCCAACTAGCGGGAGTCAATGAGCAGTTCTTC. Protein: CASSPQLAGVNEQFF.